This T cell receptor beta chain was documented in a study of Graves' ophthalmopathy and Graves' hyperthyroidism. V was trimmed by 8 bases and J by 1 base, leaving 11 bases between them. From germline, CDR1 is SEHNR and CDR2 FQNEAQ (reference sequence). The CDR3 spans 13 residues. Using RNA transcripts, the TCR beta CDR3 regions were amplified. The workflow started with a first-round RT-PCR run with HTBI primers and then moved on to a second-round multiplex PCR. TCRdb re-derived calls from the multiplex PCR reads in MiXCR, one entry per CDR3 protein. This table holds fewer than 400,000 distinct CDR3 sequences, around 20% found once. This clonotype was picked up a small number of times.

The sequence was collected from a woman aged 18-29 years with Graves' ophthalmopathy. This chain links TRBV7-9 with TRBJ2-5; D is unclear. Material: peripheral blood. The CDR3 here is CASPADVQETQYF. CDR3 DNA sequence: TGTGCCAGCCCCGCCGATGTCCAAGAGACCCAGTACTTC.